The 30 T cell receptor beta chains in this list originate from one sample, sequenced in a study of T cell changes during pregnancy in multiple sclerosis. Measured with immunoSEQ multiplex PCR; TCRdb has only the in-frame clones, and not every one. The sample lists some 54,000 clones, roughly 93% occurring once. Specimen: peripheral blood, collected after pregnancy. These TCRs come from a female donor with multiple sclerosis, enrolled in a pregnancy study.

The chain links TRBV6-6 to TRBJ2-7; 8 nucleotides agree with TRBD2. V shed 0 bases and J 2 bases; nucleotides not matched to a gene: 6. There are 16 residues in the CDR3. Germline V gene sequence: CDR1 MNHNY, CDR2 SVGAGI (reference sequence). As DNA, the CDR3 is TGTGCCAGCAGTTACTCAATCAGCGGGAGACCCTACGAGCAGTACTTC. Its protein is CASSYSISGRPYEQYF.

The chain links TRBV28 to TRBJ2-3, with TRBD1 identical over 9 bases. V trimming: 3 bases; J trimming: 5 bases; junction bases outside the gene matches: 6. CDR1 is MDHEN, CDR2 SYDVKM, per germline. This CDR3 has 15 amino acids. The CDR3 sequence is CASSFNRGRGDTQYF. The CDR3 DNA reads TGTGCCAGCAGTTTCAACAGGGGGCGGGGAGATACGCAGTATTTT.

The gene calls are TRBV5-4 and TRBJ1-6; D is unresolved. This CDR3 spans 17 amino acids. Germline loops: CDR1 SGHNT, CDR2 YYREEE (reference sequence). V dropped 4 bases and J dropped 0 bases, with 14 bases sitting between them. As DNA, the CDR3 is TGTGCCAGCAGCCCGGGTGGAGGGAGCTCCTATAATTCACCCCTCCACTTT. Its translation is CASSPGGGSSYNSPLHF.

The chain recombines TRBV9 with TRBJ1-2; 8 bases agree with TRBD1. The CDR3 consists of 14 residues. Germline CDR1 SGDLS, CDR2 YYNGEE. With 0 bases clipped from V and 8 bases from J, the junction kept 6 bases outside the gene matches. The DNA for the CDR3 is TGTGCCAGCAGCGTAGACCCAGGGGGCGACGGCTACACCTTC. It translates to CASSVDPGGDGYTF.

The chain joins TRBV5-4 to TRBJ2-7, with TRBD2 as a possible D gene (5 bases). The CDR3 length is 15 residues. Trimming shortened V by 2 bases and J by 5 bases, and 17 bases separated the two germline ends. In germline, CDR1 is SGHNT, CDR2 YYREEE (reference sequence). This chain's CDR3 is CASSFPEGSCDEQYF. The CDR3 nucleotides read TGTGCCAGCAGCTTCCCAGAGGGAAGCTGCGACGAGCAGTACTTC.

The CDR3 loop reads CASSLRGGPSTDTQYF. The CDR3, as DNA: TGTGCCAGCAGCTTAAGAGGGGGCCCTAGCACAGATACGCAGTATTTT. The V gene is TRBV7-2, the J gene TRBJ2-3, with TRBD1 matching 7 bases. The CDR3 totals 16 residues. The V segment lost 2 bases and the J segment 0 bases; nucleotides outside the gene matches: 5. CDR1 is SGHTA and CDR2 is FQGNSA in the germline V gene.

The rearrangement joins TRBV19 to TRBJ1-1; no reliable D call. This CDR3 region has 13 residues. Germline V gene sequence: CDR1 LNHDA, CDR2 SQIVND (reference sequence). The V and J ends lost 9 bases and 1 base respectively, with 12 bases between them. The CDR3 coding sequence is TGTGCCAGCGTGCGGGGATCGAACACTGAAGCTTTCTTT. The encoded protein is CASVRGSNTEAFF.

This chain uses TRBV7-3 with TRBJ2-7; unclear D gene. The germline V gene encodes CDR1 SGHTA and CDR2 FQGTGA. Trimming shortened V by 0 bases and J by 2 bases, and 8 bases separated the two germline ends. The CDR3 runs to 14 residues. The CDR3: CASSLTAGTYEQYF. In DNA, the CDR3 is TGTGCCAGCAGCTTAACCGCCGGTACCTACGAGCAGTACTTC.

J is TRBJ1-2 and V is TRBV19; possibly TRBD1 for D (6 bases). The V gene lost 7 bases and the J gene lost 3 bases, with 9 bases spanning the gap. The CDR3 consists of 12 residues. Looked up from germline, CDR1 is LNHDA and CDR2 is SQIVND (reference sequence). CDR3 in amino acids: CASTAGDYGYTF. DNA for the CDR3: TGTGCCAGTACGGCAGGGGACTATGGCTACACCTTC.

This chain uses TRBV7-9 with TRBJ2-1, with 11 bases aligning to TRBD2. J was trimmed by 4 bases and V by 3 bases; bases with no gene match: 5. This CDR3 is 16 amino acids long. CDR1 and CDR2 from the germline V gene are SEHNR and FQNEAQ (reference sequence). For the CDR3, the DNA is TGTGCCAGCAGCTTGATGAGGACTAGCGGGTACAATGAGCAGTTCTTC. The encoded protein is CASSLMRTSGYNEQFF.

This chain joins TRBV14 and TRBJ2-3; D is unresolved. The germline V gene encodes CDR1 SGHDN and CDR2 FVKESK. V was shortened by 3 bases and J by 2 bases, with 6 bases between the two germline ends. The CDR3 is made up of 13 amino acids. CDR3 residues: CASSHFNTDTQYF. CDR3 DNA: TGTGCCAGCAGCCATTTTAACACAGATACGCAGTATTTT.

This clone was recorded once. Other DNA sequences of this sample code for an identical CDR3. V and J are TRBV19 and TRBJ1-5; D is possibly TRBD1 (5 bases). The ends were cut back, 3 bases at V and 4 bases at J, with 10 bases in the middle. Germline CDR1 is LNHDA and CDR2 is SQIVND (reference sequence). The CDR3 has 14 residues. The CDR3 sequence: CASSMQGGNQPQHF. As DNA, the CDR3 is TGTGCCAGTAGTATGCAGGGAGGAAATCAGCCCCAGCATTTT.

The V and J genes are TRBV5-1 and TRBJ2-1, with TRBD2 matching 8 bases. Germline loops: CDR1 SGHRS, CDR2 YFSETQ. This CDR3 contains 16 residues. V lost 0 bases to trimming and J lost 8 bases; unmatched junction nucleotides: 10. The DNA of the CDR3 is TGCGCCAGCAGCTTGGTGCTAGCGGGCCTGGGCTATGAGCAGTTCTTC. This translates into CASSLVLAGLGYEQFF.

V is TRBV6-6 and J is TRBJ1-1; 7 bases map to TRBD1. V lost 5 bases to trimming and J lost 10 bases; unmatched junction nucleotides: 19. This CDR3 region has 16 residues. Looked up from germline, CDR1 is MNHNY and CDR2 is SVGAGI (reference sequence). The chain's CDR3 is CASSGLTQQGSLTAFF. Written as DNA, the CDR3 is TGTGCCAGCAGTGGTCTAACCCAACAGGGGTCACTGACAGCTTTCTTT.

The J gene is TRBJ2-1, the V gene TRBV28, with D perhaps TRBD2 (5 bases). The germline V gene encodes CDR1 MDHEN and CDR2 SYDVKM. Trimming took 3 bases from V and 2 from J, leaving 11 bases between them. This CDR3 is 15 amino acids long. The CDR3 loop is CASSLRAETYNEQFF. DNA of the CDR3: TGTGCCAGCAGTTTGCGAGCGGAGACCTACAATGAGCAGTTCTTC.

This sequence joins TRBV28 and TRBJ2-5, with a possible D match to TRBD1 (6 bases). Trimming pared 6 bases from V and 5 bases from J, leaving 13 bases between. The CDR3 totals 13 residues. Germline V gene lookup returns CDR1 MDHEN and CDR2 SYDVKM. The chain's CDR3 is CASRKGGSETQYF. The DNA for the CDR3 is TGTGCCAGCAGGAAAGGGGGTTCGGAGACCCAGTACTTC.

The genes are TRBV4-3 and TRBJ2-3, with a weak D call TRBD2 (5 bases). CDR1 is LGHNA, CDR2 YSLEER, per germline. V gave up 4 bases and J gave up 5 bases, with 13 bases separating them. There are 14 residues in the CDR3. The CDR3 protein is CASSPSDRGDTQYF. In DNA form, the CDR3 reads TGCGCCAGCAGCCCCTCTGACCGGGGAGATACGCAGTATTTT.

The chain carries TRBV4-3 and TRBJ2-1; D gene uncertain. Germline values: CDR1 LGHNA, CDR2 YSLEER. The CDR3 contains 13 residues. Trimming pared 0 bases from V and 7 bases from J, leaving 7 bases between. The CDR3 nucleotides are TGCGCCAGCAGCCAAGATCTGCAGAATGAGCAGTTCTTC. Its protein product is CASSQDLQNEQFF.

The chain links TRBV18 to TRBJ1-3; D may be TRBD1 (6 bases). The germline gives CDR1 KGHSH, CDR2 LQKENI. The germline V and J ends were trimmed by 0 bases and 5 bases, with 11 bases remaining between them. CDR3 length equals 15 residues. For the CDR3, the DNA is TGTGCCAGCTCACCACCGTCCCAGGGGAGAAACACCATATATTTT. The encoded protein is CASSPPSQGRNTIYF.

The CDR3: CASLTATEAFF. As DNA, the CDR3 is TGTGCCAGCTTAACAGCAACTGAAGCTTTCTTT. The genes are TRBV2 and TRBJ1-1; D remains unclear. Trimming took 8 bases from V and 5 from J, leaving 9 bases between them. Germline CDR1 and CDR2: SNHLY and FYNNEI. The CDR3 runs to 11 residues.

The genes are TRBV19 and TRBJ1-4; 10 bases are shared with TRBD1. Germline V gene lookup returns CDR1 LNHDA and CDR2 SQIVND (reference sequence). The ends lost 6 bases at V and 6 bases at J; junction bases unmatched: 10. The CDR3 contains 16 residues. The CDR3, as DNA: TGTGCCAGTAGCCTTGGATCGGGACAGGGGTATGAAAAACTGTTTTTT. As protein: CASSLGSGQGYEKLFF.

J is TRBJ2-2 and V is TRBV2; no reliable D call. V gave up 4 bases and J gave up 0 bases, with 6 bases separating them. The CDR3 spans 14 residues. The germline V gene has CDR1 SNHLY and CDR2 FYNNEI. The CDR3 spells CASSVVTNTGELFF. The CDR3 bases are TGTGCCAGCAGTGTTGTAACGAACACCGGGGAGCTGTTTTTT.

Notes on this clone: The junction differs from germline at one of its ends, possibly a read error. The chain employs TRBV30 and TRBJ1-2; no definite D call. In germline, CDR1 is GTSNPN, CDR2 SVGIG (reference sequence). The CDR3 covers 13 residues. The CDR3 here is CACWISDARVTLF. The CDR3 bases are TGTGCCTGCTGGATATCTGACGCGCGGGTTACGCTGTTC. Variable domain in full (rest from reference TRBV30 and TRBJ1-2): SQTIHQWPATLVQPVGSPLSLECTVEGTSNPNLYWYRQAAGRGLQLLFYSVGIGQISSEVPQNLSASRPQDRQFILSSKKLLLSDSGFYLCACWISDARVTLFGSGTRLTVV.

The chain joins TRBV5-1 to TRBJ2-1, with 9 bases matching TRBD1. Germline V gene sequence: CDR1 SGHRS, CDR2 YFSETQ. This CDR3 is built from 13 residues. V gave up 7 bases and J gave up 7 bases; unmatched junction bases: 6. The CDR3 DNA follows: TGCGCCAGCCGTTCGACAGGGGGGAATGAGCAGTTCTTC. Its protein product is CASRSTGGNEQFF.

The genes are TRBV25-1 and TRBJ1-1; no firm D call. CDR1 is MGHDK and CDR2 is SYGVNS in the germline V gene. This CDR3 is built from 13 residues. V dropped 5 bases and J dropped 4 bases, with 11 bases sitting between them. The CDR3 sequence: CASSYRERTEAFF. The CDR3 nucleotides read TGTGCCAGCAGTTACCGGGAACGCACTGAAGCTTTCTTT.

V is TRBV19 and J is TRBJ2-7; TRBD1 might be the D (5 bases). V was pared by 4 bases and J by 7 bases, with 14 bases between. Germline V CDR1 and CDR2: LNHDA, SQIVND (reference sequence). This CDR3 has 13 residues. CDR3 sequence reads: CASSRVLSGEQYF. Here the CDR3 DNA reads TGTGCCAGTAGTAGAGTTCTCTCAGGGGAGCAGTACTTC.

J is TRBJ1-1 and V is TRBV6-6, with 9 bases that match TRBD1. The junction had 10 bases not matched to a gene; V was cut back by 5 bases and J by 6 bases. Germline V lookup: CDR1 MNHNY, CDR2 SVGAGI (reference sequence). This CDR3 has 15 amino acids. For the CDR3, the DNA is TGTGCCAGCAGTAATTCGCAACAGGGGGCGCCTGAAGCTTTCTTT. Translated, it gives CASSNSQQGAPEAFF.

V is TRBV28 and J is TRBJ2-7; D perhaps matches TRBD2 (6 bases). Germline CDR1 is MDHEN and CDR2 is SYDVKM. The germline V and J ends were trimmed by 4 bases and 5 bases, with 18 bases remaining between them. The CDR3 sequence is 15 residues long. The CDR3 DNA reads TGTGCCAGCAGTTCAGGACTACATCTTCGGAACGAGCAGTACTTC. Amino acid sequence: CASSSGLHLRNEQYF.

The V call is TRBV5-5, the J call TRBJ2-3; TRBD2 aligns across 12 bases. The V segment lost 6 bases and the J segment 8 bases; nucleotides outside the gene matches: 7. CDR1 is SGHKS, CDR2 YYEKEE, per germline (reference sequence). The CDR3 extends over 14 amino acids. The CDR3 protein is CASTVPTSGGTQYF. The CDR3 nucleotides are TGTGCCAGCACCGTTCCGACTAGCGGGGGTACGCAGTATTTT.

The V gene is TRBV21-1, the J gene TRBJ1-1; the DNA was not compared with TRBD1, the D call given in the table. TRBV21-1 is annotated as a pseudogene. The CDR3 has 16 amino acids. The DNA for the CDR3 is TGTGCCAGCAGCAGCCTTGGGGCGAAAATGAACACTGAAGCTTTCTTT. Translation: CASSSLGAKMNTEAFF.